These 8 T cell receptor beta chains share one sample of origin, sequenced in a study of blood T cell repertoires in COVID-19. Here immunoSEQ multiplex PCR was the method, and the copy in TCRdb shows in-frame clones only, minus some. The data hold about 420,000 clones, with 85% to 90% observed a single time. Sequenced sample: peripheral blood. The receptor set was obtained from a man between 18 and 35 years old with COVID-19, enrolled during active disease.

Worth noting for this clone: Other DNA sequences within the sample encode an identical CDR3. This sequence joins TRBV7-2 and TRBJ2-7; the D is unclear. Per the germline V gene, CDR1 is SGHTA and CDR2 is FQGNSA. Trimming pared 6 bases from V and 3 bases from J, leaving 6 bases between. The CDR3 sequence is 11 residues long. The CDR3 spells CASSLYYEQYF. The CDR3 region has the DNA TGTGCCAGCAGTCTCTACTACGAGCAGTACTTC.

The chain has TRBV6-1 and TRBJ2-1, with D hard to call. Per germline, CDR1 MNHNS and CDR2 SASEGT. Trimming left V 3 bases short and J 7 bases short, with 10 bases between. The CDR3 spans 13 residues. For the CDR3, the DNA is TGTGCCAGCAGTGAGTACAGCCAAAATGAGCAGTTCTTC. Encoded protein: CASSEYSQNEQFF.

The J gene is TRBJ1-4, the V gene TRBV15, with a possible D match to TRBD1 (6 bases). Trimming cost V 9 bases and J 8 bases, with 16 bases left between them. The CDR3 consists of 13 residues. Germline CDR1 reads LNHNV; CDR2 reads YYDKDF (reference sequence). This chain's CDR3 is CATSPGVSEKLFF. The DNA of the CDR3 is TGTGCCACGTCACCAGGGGTGTCGGAAAAACTGTTTTTT.

The V and J genes are TRBV7-2 and TRBJ1-5, with D hard to call. The length of the CDR3 is 15 residues. CDR1 is SGHTA and CDR2 is FQGNSA in the germline V gene. V lost 2 bases, J lost 0 bases, and 8 bases lay in between. The CDR3 nucleotides are TGTGCCAGCAGCTTATTTTCTAATAGCAATCAGCCCCAGCATTTT. It is translated as CASSLFSNSNQPQHF. The entire variable domain, with the rest obtained from reference TRBV7-2 and TRBJ1-5, is as follows: GAGVSQSPSNKVTEKGKDVELRCDPISGHTALYWYRQSLGQGLEFLIYFQGNSAPDKSGLPSDRFSAERTGGSVSTLTIQRTQQEDSAVYLCASSLFSNSNQPQHFGDGTRLSIL.

This chain connects TRBV6-6 to TRBJ2-7, with 13 bases that match TRBD2. The junction had 8 bases not matched to a gene; V was cut back by 6 bases and J by 3 bases. In germline, CDR1 is MNHNY, CDR2 SVGAGI (reference sequence). This CDR3 is 16 amino acids long. CDR3: CASRRPGTSGVYEQYF. The CDR3 coding sequence is TGTGCCAGCAGGCGCCCCGGGACTAGCGGGGTCTACGAGCAGTACTTC.

The V call is TRBV2, the J call TRBJ1-2; D not resolved. Deletions cut 4 bases from V and 6 bases from J, with 9 bases between. Germline CDR1 reads SNHLY; CDR2 reads FYNNEI. There are 12 residues in the CDR3. This CDR3 is CASSASPNGYTF. For the CDR3, the DNA is TGTGCCAGCAGTGCTTCACCTAATGGCTACACCTTC. The entire variable domain, with the rest obtained from reference TRBV2 and TRBJ1-2, is as follows: EPEVTQTPSHQVTQMGQEVILRCVPISNHLYFYWYRQILGQKVEFLVSFYNNEISEKSEIFDDQFSVERPDGSNFTLKIRSTKLEDSAMYFCASSASPNGYTFGSGTRLTVV.

The V call is TRBV10-1, the J call TRBJ1-4; D might be TRBD1 (6 bases). The CDR3 is 15 residues long. CDR1 is WNHNN and CDR2 is SYGVQD in the germline V gene (reference sequence). Trimming took off 6 bases at V and 4 bases at J, with 15 bases between the two ends. CDR3 sequence reads: CASSEKTGVNEKLFF. The CDR3, as DNA: TGCGCCAGCAGCGAAAAGACAGGAGTTAATGAAAAACTGTTTTTT.

This chain connects TRBV6-5 to TRBJ2-3; TRBD2 matches 8 bases. Germline V gives CDR1 MNHEY, CDR2 SVGAGI. V trimming: 6 bases; J trimming: 2 bases; junction bases outside the gene matches: 7. This CDR3 has 15 residues. CDR3 protein: CASRLIAGLTDTQYF. The CDR3 region has the DNA TGTGCCAGCAGATTAATAGCGGGGCTCACAGATACGCAGTATTTT.